The T cell receptor beta chain under discussion was sequenced for a study of blood T cells in healthy people across ages (dated by TCRdb to 2014 to 2015). As for the study more broadly: In model experiments, template switching captured roughly one uniquely barcoded TCR beta cDNA molecule for every two T cells. Age-related changes in TCR beta repertoire diversity were measured in the study by deep sequencing normalized with unique cDNA molecular identifiers. The donors were split into four age groups: young (average 16 years), middle-aged (about 40), aged (approximately 60) and long-lived (under 90). To avoid experimental bias, donors of different ages were distributed randomly across sequencing lanes. For two donors (one aged 18 to 30 and one aged 80 or older), the study analyzed two additional independent replicas of 1 million unique cDNA reads from the same blood draw. What the study reported, not specific to this receptor: There was a strong correlation between observed TCR beta diversity and the percentage of naive T cells measured by flow cytometry. Bulk unsorted PBMC profiling prevented conclusive comparison of naive and antigen-experienced compartments. Observed TCR beta diversity per million T cells fell roughly linearly with age, and a significant reduction was already apparent by age around 40. Estimates of total diversity based on one million sequenced T cells were regarded as lower bounds and as underestimates. Compared with the aged group, the long-lived group had more naive CD4+ T cells, fewer expanded clones and increased TCR diversity, a pattern suggesting age selection. Because donor CMV infection status was unknown, age-related changes in expanded clonotypes were potentially confounded.

Counted from cysteine to phenylalanine, this CDR3 has 13 amino acids. Just CDR3 DNA is preserved here, 39 bases in frame from base 1. Looking up the germline V gene yields CDR1 SNHLY and CDR2 FYNNEI. Cut back by 8 bases and 3 bases, the V and J ends lie 14 bases apart. The donors were roughly 39 Caucasian individuals from Russia, aged roughly 6 to 90 years, who were systemically healthy. Each donor gave ten milliliters of peripheral blood, collected into EDTA-treated Vacutainer tubes. Ficoll-Paque density-gradient centrifugation was used to isolate PBMCs, with at least 6 million obtained per sample. Trizol reagent was used to extract total RNA from the PBMCs, yielding at least 5 micrograms per sample. For every donor, flow cytometry on a PBMC aliquot measured the percentage of naive CD45RAhigh/CD27high T cells. There are a few counts of this clonotype. Its recognized antigen is unknown. The sample holds no much larger clone one base away, and base qualities are not on file.

Libraries were prepared through 5' RACE. Sequencing took place on an Illumina HiSeq 2500. A second PCR of roughly 7 to 12 cycles was run with a J-beta primer mix and a sample-barcoded 5' primer. Each TCR beta cDNA molecule received a unique molecular identifier from a template-switch 5' adaptor carrying 12 random nucleotides. Each sample yielded at least 2.5 million CDR3-containing paired-end reads. First-strand cDNA was synthesized from all RNA with the Mint cDNA synthesis kit, primed by a TRBC-specific oligonucleotide. After uracil-DNA glycosylase treatment, a first 18-cycle PCR used universal primers M1SS and BC2_uni_R on all cDNA. For the original study's pipeline: Each sample was normalized by randomly selecting 1 million high-quality reads, each carrying a distinct molecular identifier. Instead of being binned into consensus sequences, reads with shared molecular identifiers were discarded. MiTCR, run with a Q25 quality threshold and the strictest error-elimination algorithm, handled CDR3 identification, clonotype clustering and error correction. A nonparametric unseen species model using Euler transformation provided a lower-bound estimate of total TCR beta diversity. TCRdb ran its own pipeline on the public reads, namely fastp trimming at Q25 and MiXCR clone calling, and kept in-frame beta chains. Each entry is one CDR3 protein sequence, shown with its most common DNA and genes. None of the V and J calls come from the authors' own analysis; TCRdb made them. A total of fewer than 2,000,000 distinct CDR3 sequences appear in this sample, approximately 32% of them only once. Jointly, the top ten make up approximately 10% of the sample.

This sequence was found in a woman in her 30s in good health. This chain is built from TRBV2 and TRBJ2-7; a tentative D call is TRBD2 (5 bases match). Sequenced sample: blood. The CDR3 corresponds to CASGRTQGYEQYF. The sequence in DNA is TGTGCCAGCGGGCGGACTCAAGGCTACGAGCAGTACTTC.